The clone carrying this T cell receptor beta chain has just a few counts. The CDR3 extends over 15 amino acids. Germline V gene data show CDR1 as MNHNS and CDR2 as SASEGT. V shed 1 base and J shed 1 base, with 11 bases lying between them. This sample was taken from a study of cytomegalovirus exposure and HLA in healthy donors. PCR primers comprised 60 Vbeta and 13 Jbeta primers. TCRdb's table, derived via immunoSEQ multiplex PCR, lists solely in-frame clones and lacks some. The table records 100,000 to 150,000 clones, less than 80% of them present only once. The rearrangement joins TRBV6-1 to TRBJ2-7, with a tentative D call TRBD2 (6 bases). The source material was PBMCs. This sequence originates from a man aged 35-49 years in good health and CMV-seropositive. The CDR3 DNA follows: TGTGCCAGCAGTGAAGAACGGGGACTGTCCTACGAGCAGTACTTC. As protein: CASSEERGLSYEQYF.